This TCR beta chain comes out of a study of shared clonotypes between healthy human individuals. Overall study findings and caveats: On the whole, naive subsets had larger estimated richness than memory subsets had.

On this clone itself: What it binds is not known.

TCRdb keeps only in-frame clones here, not all; method: immunoSEQ multiplex PCR. This table has some 1 million clones, approximately 68% appearing once. From germline, CDR1 is LGHNA and CDR2 YNFKEQ. V was pared by 0 bases and J by 0 bases, with 9 bases between. The CDR3 totals 16 residues. The rearrangement links TRBV4-2 to TRBJ1-3; D is uncertain. This receptor was identified in a man younger than 35 in good health. The sample was memory CD4+ T cells sorted from blood. Subset specified: CD45RA-negative fraction. The CDR3 nucleotides read TGTGCCAGCAGCCAAGATCTGCCGGACTCTGGAAACACCATATATTTT. Protein sequence: CASSQDLPDSGNTIYF.